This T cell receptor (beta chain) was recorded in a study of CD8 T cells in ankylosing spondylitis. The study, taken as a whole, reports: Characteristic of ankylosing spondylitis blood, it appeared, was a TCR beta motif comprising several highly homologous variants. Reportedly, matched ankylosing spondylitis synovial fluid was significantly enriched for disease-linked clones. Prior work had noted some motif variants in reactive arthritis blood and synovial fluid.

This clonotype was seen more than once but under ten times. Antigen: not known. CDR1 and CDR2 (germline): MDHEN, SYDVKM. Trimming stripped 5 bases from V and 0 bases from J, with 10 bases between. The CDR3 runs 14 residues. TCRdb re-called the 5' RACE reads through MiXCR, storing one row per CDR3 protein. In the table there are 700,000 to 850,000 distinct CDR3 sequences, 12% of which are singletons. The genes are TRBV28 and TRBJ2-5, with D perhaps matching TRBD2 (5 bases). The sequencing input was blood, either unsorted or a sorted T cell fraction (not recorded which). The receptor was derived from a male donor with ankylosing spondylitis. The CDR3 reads CASSRAGNQETQYF. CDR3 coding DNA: TGTGCCAGCAGTAGAGCCGGGAACCAAGAGACCCAGTACTTC.